This T cell receptor beta chain is from a study of a mutant IDH1 vaccine in newly diagnosed glioma. Study-wide context: Patients in the study were vaccinated eight times, receiving shots in weeks 1, 3, 5, 7, 11, 15, 19 and 23.

The length of the CDR3 is 13 residues. Germline V CDR1 and CDR2: MNHEY, SVGAGI. Trimming removed 0 bases from V and 5 bases from J; junction bases left unmatched: 0. Using immunoSEQ multiplex PCR, the repertoire was profiled, and TCRdb retains in-frame clones only, with some absent. The sample records roughly 60,000 clones, 75% to 85% being singletons. As to time point: week 23, last vaccination. Every single dose of the vaccine, 300 ug of mutant IDH1 20-mer peptide, came with topical imiquimod. Of note for this clone: Its antigen is unknown. This same CDR3 is encoded by further DNA sequences in the sample.

Specimen: PBMCs, collected from a glioma patient whose treatment included an IDH1 peptide vaccine. The V gene is TRBV6-5, the J gene TRBJ1-2; 7 bases align to TRBD1. The TCR comes from a man aged 35 to 55 with glioma. CDR3 sequence: CASSYSGQYGYTF. In DNA form, the CDR3 reads TGTGCCAGCAGTTACTCGGGACAGTATGGCTACACCTTC.